This TCR beta chain is drawn from a study of cytomegalovirus exposure and HLA in healthy donors. About this clone: Its specificity is not known.

Here immunoSEQ multiplex PCR was the method, and the copy in TCRdb shows in-frame clones only, minus some. The sample consists of around 400,000 clones, roughly 89% of them appearing once. Germline CDR1 and CDR2: MDHEN and SYDVKM. The CDR3 is made up of 19 amino acids. Trimming removed 1 base from V and 8 bases from J; junction bases left unmatched: 18. Study-wide points: The study found most TCR sequences rare, yet found some public TCRs in many donors.

This sequence was found in a woman aged 18-35 years in good health and CMV-seronegative. Material: PBMCs. This chain links TRBV28 with TRBJ2-4; 9 nucleotides match TRBD1. Written as DNA, the CDR3 is TGTGCCAGCAGTTTATATAGCGGAATCCGGGACAGGGATGAGTACATTCAGTACTTC. It is translated as CASSLYSGIRDRDEYIQYF.